The 29 T cell receptor beta chains reported below all come from one sample, sequenced in a study of chemoradiotherapy in HPV16-positive cancers. Clones were read by immunoSEQ multiplex PCR, and TCRdb kept only the in-frame ones, dropping some. The table shows about 25,000 clones, with approximately 93% occurring only once. This sample was obtained from a patient who underwent chemoradiotherapy. These receptors originate from a human donor with HPV-associated anogenital cancer.

This clone has a single count. The chain carries TRBV30 and TRBJ2-7; TRBD2 might be the D (7 bases). The ends were cut back, 0 bases at V and 2 bases at J, with 8 bases in the middle. This CDR3 has 13 residues. CDR1 is GTSNPN, CDR2 SVGIG, per germline (reference sequence). DNA of the CDR3: TGTGCCTGGAGTGTAGGGGGGGCCTACGAGCAGTACTTC. Residues: CAWSVGGAYEQYF. Based on the CDR3 plus reference TRBV30 and TRBJ2-7, the full variable domain is SQTIHQWPATLVQPVGSPLSLECTVEGTSNPNLYWYRQAAGRGLQLLFYSVGIGQISSEVPQNLSASRPQDRQFILSSKKLLLSDSGFYLCAWSVGGAYEQYFGPGTRLTVT.

This chain links TRBV6-6 with TRBJ2-7; possible D gene TRBD2, 5 bases. The CDR3 consists of 14 residues. Trimming stripped 2 bases from V and 5 bases from J, with 13 bases between. Germline V gives CDR1 MNHNY, CDR2 SVGAGI (reference sequence). In nucleotides, the CDR3 is TGTGCCAGCAGTTACGAGGACTTCAGCCACGAGCAGTACTTC. Translated: CASSYEDFSHEQYF.

The gene calls are TRBV2 and TRBJ1-2; 8 positions match TRBD1. The length of the CDR3 is 15 residues. J lost 7 bases, V lost 5 bases, and 12 bases had no gene match. Germline V lookup: CDR1 SNHLY, CDR2 FYNNEI. The CDR3 DNA sequence: TGTGCCAGCAGTTCTCTAGGGCAGGGGGCCTTTGGCTACACCTTC. It is translated as CASSSLGQGAFGYTF.

The chain links TRBV7-9 to TRBJ2-3, with 9 bases fitting TRBD2. The length of the CDR3 is 16 residues. The trim removed 1 base at V and 4 bases at J, leaving 6 bases unmatched. Germline CDR1 SEHNR, CDR2 FQNEAQ (reference sequence). In DNA form, the CDR3 reads TGTGCCAGCAGCTTAGAGGGTAGCGGGGGCGCAGATACGCAGTATTTT. This translates into CASSLEGSGGADTQYF.

The gene calls are TRBV6-1 and TRBJ1-2; tentative D call: TRBD1 (5 bases). Deletions cut 6 bases from V and 4 bases from J, with 12 bases between. The CDR3 totals 13 residues. CDR1 is MNHNS, CDR2 SASEGT, per germline. The CDR3, as DNA: TGTGCCAGCAGGGGGGACTACGGCTATGGCTACACCTTC. It encodes CASRGDYGYGYTF.

The rearrangement uses TRBV5-1 and TRBJ2-2; 13 bases map to TRBD2. The V gene's germline CDR1 is SGHRS and CDR2 YFSETQ. The CDR3 totals 17 residues. After removal of 2 bases from V and 5 bases from J, the junction contained 6 bases not matched to a gene. The CDR3 loop reads CASSFGLAGVRTGELFF. The CDR3, as DNA: TGCGCCAGCAGCTTCGGACTAGCGGGAGTCCGGACCGGGGAGCTGTTTTTT.

V and J are TRBV6-6 and TRBJ1-1; 7 positions agree with TRBD1. The CDR3 is 15 amino acids. The J segment lost 6 bases and the V segment lost 6 bases, leaving 13 bases of the junction unmatched. The V gene's germline CDR1 is MNHNY and CDR2 SVGAGI (reference sequence). The CDR3 is CASRRPQGMIAEAFF. CDR3 DNA sequence: TGTGCCAGCAGACGGCCACAGGGGATGATCGCTGAAGCTTTCTTT.

CDR3 sequence: CAWTGFNEKLFF. In DNA, the CDR3 is TGTGCCTGGACAGGGTTTAATGAAAAACTGTTTTTT. V and J are TRBV30 and TRBJ1-4, with D possibly matching TRBD1 (5 bases). This CDR3 has 12 amino acids. Germline loops: CDR1 GTSNPN, CDR2 SVGIG (reference sequence). V shed 4 bases and J shed 4 bases, with 7 bases lying between them.

V is TRBV5-1 and J is TRBJ2-3; D remains unclear. Germline V CDR1 and CDR2: SGHRS, YFSETQ. The V and J ends lost 3 bases and 4 bases respectively, with 12 bases between them. CDR3 length equals 14 residues. The CDR3 nucleotides are TGCGCCAGCAGCTCAGGACCGCACCCAGATACGCAGTATTTT. Translated: CASSSGPHPDTQYF.

V is TRBV19 and J is TRBJ2-1; a possible D gene is TRBD1 (6 bases). CDR1 is LNHDA, CDR2 SQIVND, per germline (reference sequence). Trimming cost V 5 bases and J 5 bases, with 19 bases left between them. The CDR3 spans 16 residues. The CDR3: CASSLLGTPQNNEQFF. For the CDR3, the DNA is TGTGCCAGTAGTCTGCTCGGGACACCCCAGAACAATGAGCAGTTCTTC.

The chain is built from TRBV21-1 and TRBJ2-4; the table assigns TRBD1, which was not confirmed against the DNA. TRBV21-1 is a documented pseudogene. The CDR3 spans 15 residues. The CDR3 protein is CASKRQGAAKNIQYF. The DNA of the CDR3 is TGTGCCAGCAAAAGACAGGGGGCAGCCAAAAACATTCAGTACTTC.

The CDR3 region is CASGGQSHGNIQYF. CDR3 bases: TGTGCCAGCGGGGGACAGTCCCATGGGAACATTCAGTACTTC. The gene calls are TRBV6-1 and TRBJ2-4, with 7 bases lining up with TRBD1. J lost 7 bases, V lost 8 bases, and 11 bases had no gene match. Germline loops: CDR1 MNHNS, CDR2 SASEGT. This CDR3 has 14 amino acids.

CDR3 in amino acids: CASSFEGRMANEKLFF. In DNA form, the CDR3 reads TGTGCCAGCAGCTTTGAGGGAAGAATGGCTAATGAAAAACTGTTTTTT. The chain links TRBV5-6 to TRBJ1-4; D is undetermined. The germline gives CDR1 SGHDT, CDR2 YYEEEE. This CDR3 has 16 residues. V lost 2 bases and J lost 3, with 14 bases in between.

This chain uses TRBV5-1 with TRBJ2-7, with 9 nucleotides matching TRBD1. This CDR3 has 15 residues. CDR1 is SGHRS, CDR2 YFSETQ, per germline. Trimming at V came to 3 bases and at J to 7 bases, leaving 11 bases not matched to a gene. Here the CDR3 reads CASSSLTGGTGEQYF. The CDR3 nucleotides read TGCGCCAGCAGCTCCCTGACAGGGGGGACAGGGGAGCAGTACTTC.

V and J are TRBV28 and TRBJ2-5, with 7 positions matching TRBD1. Germline V gene data show CDR1 as MDHEN and CDR2 as SYDVKM. CDR3 size: 15 residues. Trimming cost V 7 bases and J 3 bases; bases outside gene matches: 11. The CDR3 is CASKPQGRVKETQYF. The DNA of the CDR3 is TGTGCCAGCAAGCCACAGGGGCGGGTTAAAGAGACCCAGTACTTC.

This chain links TRBV27 with TRBJ2-1; 13 nucleotides agree with TRBD2. The CDR3 covers 15 residues. Germline loops: CDR1 MNHEY, CDR2 SMNVEV (reference sequence). V shed 8 bases, J shed 1 base, and the junction held 2 bases outside the gene matches. CDR3 DNA: TGTGCCAGCCTGGGACTAGCGGGATCCTACAATGAGCAGTTCTTC. Its protein product is CASLGLAGSYNEQFF.

The gene calls are TRBV28 and TRBJ2-1, with D maybe TRBD1 (5 bases). The CDR3 consists of 15 residues. With 2 bases removed from V and 7 bases from J, the gap between germline ends came to 15 bases. Germline CDR1 reads MDHEN; CDR2 reads SYDVKM. CDR3 sequence: CASSLLAAQANEQFF. In nucleotides, the CDR3 is TGTGCCAGCAGTTTACTGGCAGCACAGGCGAATGAGCAGTTCTTC.

The chain joins TRBV5-1 to TRBJ2-7, with 8 bases lining up with TRBD2. This CDR3 spans 14 amino acids. Losses at the gene ends were 0 bases for V and 3 bases for J; bases not matched to a gene: 2. The germline V gene has CDR1 SGHRS and CDR2 YFSETQ. CDR3 region: CASSLVAGGYEQYF. In nucleotides, the CDR3 is TGCGCCAGCAGCTTGGTGGCGGGGGGCTACGAGCAGTACTTC.

V is TRBV28 and J is TRBJ1-2; TRBD1 agrees at 7 bases. This CDR3 spans 15 amino acids. After removal of 10 bases from V and 8 bases from J, the junction contained 19 bases not matched to a gene. CDR1 and CDR2 (germline): MDHEN, SYDVKM. CDR3 protein: CATVGGTAQRIGYTF. The DNA for the CDR3 is TGTGCCACTGTCGGAGGGACAGCCCAAAGAATCGGCTACACCTTC.

This chain connects TRBV19 to TRBJ2-3; weak D call: TRBD2 (6 bases). V lost 5 bases, J lost 7 bases, and 13 bases lay in between. The CDR3 has 13 amino acids. Germline V gene lookup returns CDR1 LNHDA and CDR2 SQIVND (reference sequence). The chain's CDR3 is CASSLPGTYTQYF. The CDR3, as DNA: TGTGCCAGTAGTTTACCCGGGACTTATACGCAGTATTTT.

The chain recombines TRBV6-1 with TRBJ1-4; D is unresolved. CDR1 is MNHNS and CDR2 is SASEGT in the germline V gene. The CDR3 contains 16 residues. Trimming left V 4 bases short and J 0 bases short, with 12 bases between. CDR3: CASSGGRKSTNEKLFF. The CDR3 nucleotides are TGTGCCAGCAGTGGAGGACGGAAGTCAACTAATGAAAAACTGTTTTTT.

The V call is TRBV27, the J call TRBJ2-5; D unresolved. Trimming removed 7 bases at V and 5 bases at J, with 8 bases between. The CDR3 totals 11 residues. Germline-derived CDR1 and CDR2 are MNHEY and SMNVEV (reference sequence). The CDR3 sequence is CASTQGETQYF. In DNA form, the CDR3 reads TGTGCCAGCACCCAAGGCGAGACCCAGTACTTC.

The V and J genes are TRBV28 and TRBJ1-1; 9 bases fit TRBD1. Germline V CDR1 and CDR2: MDHEN, SYDVKM. V was clipped by 5 bases and J by 3 bases; unmatched bases: 7. The CDR3 has 15 residues. The CDR3 region has the DNA TGTGCCAGCAGTCAGGGGGGACAGGGTGACACTGAAGCTTTCTTT. This sequence encodes CASSQGGQGDTEAFF.

The gene calls are TRBV7-2 and TRBJ1-2; maybe TRBD1 (5 bases). CDR3 length: 13 residues. Germline CDR1 and CDR2: SGHTA and FQGNSA. Between the trimmed V and J ends, which lost 5 bases and 8 bases, there was a span of 15 bases. For the CDR3, the DNA is TGTGCCAGCAGCATCAGGGTGTCAAAGGGCTACACCTTC. Translation gives CASSIRVSKGYTF.

The J gene is TRBJ1-1, the V gene TRBV6-5, with a weak D call TRBD1 (5 bases). Germline assignment: CDR1 MNHEY and CDR2 SVGAGI. The length of the CDR3 is 14 residues. V was pared by 5 bases and J by 1 base, with 11 bases between. The CDR3 DNA is TGTGCCAGCAGTGACAGAAAGACGAACACTGAAGCTTTCTTT. Translation: CASSDRKTNTEAFF.

This rearrangement joins TRBV28 to TRBJ2-5, with D hard to call. Germline CDR1 and CDR2: MDHEN and SYDVKM. The ends were cut back, 4 bases at V and 4 bases at J, with 13 bases in the middle. The CDR3 runs to 14 residues. The CDR3, as DNA: TGTGCCAGCAGTTGGGCCCTCCCGGGAGAGACCCAGTACTTC. This sequence encodes CASSWALPGETQYF.

The genes are TRBV19 and TRBJ1-2, with 7 bases fitting TRBD1. The CDR3 loop spans 13 amino acids. CDR1 and CDR2 from the germline V gene are LNHDA and SQIVND (reference sequence). The V and J ends lost 3 bases and 8 bases, in that order; junction bases with no gene match: 6. Written as DNA, the CDR3 is TGTGCCAGTAGTATTCAAGACAGGGCAGGCTACACCTTC. This gives the protein CASSIQDRAGYTF.

The gene calls are TRBV7-2 and TRBJ1-2; tentative D call: TRBD1 (5 bases). The CDR3 is 14 amino acids. The germline V gene has CDR1 SGHTA and CDR2 FQGNSA. V lost 2 bases, J lost 7 bases, and 14 bases lay in between. CDR3 region: CASSLSLEGTGYTF. The CDR3 DNA sequence: TGTGCCAGCAGCTTATCGCTCGAGGGGACTGGCTACACCTTC. Filled out from reference TRBV7-2 and TRBJ1-2, the complete variable domain reads GAGVSQSPSNKVTEKGKDVELRCDPISGHTALYWYRQSLGQGLEFLIYFQGNSAPDKSGLPSDRFSAERTGGSVSTLTIQRTQQEDSAVYLCASSLSLEGTGYTFGSGTRLTVV.

The chain links TRBV20-1 to TRBJ2-1; D is uncertain. The CDR3 is 10 residues long. V was trimmed by 6 bases and J by 5 bases, leaving 5 bases between them. CDR1 and CDR2 (germline): DFQATT, SNEGSKA (reference sequence). CDR3 residues: CSAFHNEQFF. CDR3 nucleotides: TGCAGTGCGTTTCACAATGAGCAGTTCTTC.